A selection of T cell receptor beta chains follows, all from one sample in a study of T cell repertoires in cytomegalovirus infection. MiXCR, run by TCRdb on the reads, gives a single entry per CDR3 protein. The table has 290,000 or so distinct CDR3 sequences, roughly a tenth seen once; the top ten hold around 2.5%. The source material was PBMCs. These receptors were collected from a human donor in good health (CMV status not recorded). Some clones in this sample may be carry-over from other donors' samples. CDR3s include the opening cysteine and the closing phenylalanine or tryptophan. D genes are given only for firm matches. Clone size, where shown, is once, few, many, or a class for clones that have expanded.

d_gene	v_gene	j_gene	abundance	CDR3aa	CDR3nt
TRBD2	TRBV12-3/TRBV12-4	TRBJ2-3	many	CASSPPPGLAADTQYF	TGTGCCAGCAGCCCTCCCCCGGGACTAGCGGCAGATACGCAGTATTTT
TRBD2	TRBV7-6	TRBJ2-3	many	CASSLIGGGSSTDTQYF	TGTGCCAGCAGCCTCATCGGCGGGGGTTCTAGCACAGATACGCAGTATTTT
TRBD2	TRBV28	TRBJ2-3	few	CASSLAPELAGGPDTQYF	TGTGCCAGCAGTTTAGCCCCCGAACTAGCGGGGGGGCCAGATACGCAGTATTTT
TRBD2	TRBV7-2	TRBJ2-1	many	CASSLAVVKAGGNNEQFF	TGTGCCAGCAGCTTAGCGGTAGTAAAAGCGGGGGGTAACAATGAGCAGTTCTTC
TRBD2	TRBV7-6	TRBJ2-1	NA	CASSSQTSGDYNEQFF	TGTGCCAGCAGCTCACAGACTAGCGGGGACTACAATGAGCAGTTCTTC
NA	TRBV7-2	TRBJ1-5	many	CASSWDFSNQPQHF	TGTGCCAGCAGCTGGGACTTTAGCAATCAGCCCCAGCATTTT
NA	TRBV20-1	TRBJ1-2	few	CSAGINYGYTF	TGCAGTGCCGGAATTAACTATGGCTACACCTTC
TRBD2	TRBV7-3	TRBJ2-1	many	CASSPIAGGYNEQFF	TGTGCCAGCAGCCCCATAGCGGGGGGCTACAATGAGCAGTTCTTC
NA	TRBV20-1	TRBJ1-6	few	CSALHQEAYNSPLHF	TGCAGTGCCCTCCACCAGGAGGCCTATAATTCACCCCTCCACTTT
NA	TRBV7-2	TRBJ1-3	few	CASSFGQPSRNTIYF	TGTGCCAGCAGCTTTGGACAGCCTTCTCGAAACACCATATATTTT
NA	TRBV18	TRBJ1-1	many	CASSPPEDSRRAFF	TGTGCCAGCTCACCACCGGAGGACTCTCGACGCGCTTTCTTT
TRBD1	TRBV5-5	TRBJ1-1	NA	CASNDNRGELAFF	TGTGCCAGCAACGATAACAGGGGAGAATTGGCTTTCTTT
NA	TRBV5-5	TRBJ1-2	few	CASEPIVGAGYGYTF	TGTGCCAGCGAGCCAATCGTGGGGGCAGGCTATGGCTACACCTTC
NA	TRBV5-1	TRBJ2-1	NA	CASSPQTYNEQFF	TGCGCCAGCAGCCCTCAAACCTACAATGAGCAGTTCTTC
NA	TRBV6-2/TRBV6-3	TRBJ2-1	many	CASRDNEQFF	TGTGCCAGCAGAGACAATGAGCAGTTCTTC
NA	TRBV29-1	TRBJ2-3	many	CSVGGIADTQYF	TGCAGCGTTGGGGGGATTGCAGATACGCAGTATTTT
NA	TRBV4-1	TRBJ2-7	NA	CASSQGPFGSYEQYF	TGCGCCAGCAGCCAGGGACCATTCGGCTCCTACGAGCAGTACTTC
TRBD2	TRBV20-1	TRBJ2-4	many	CSASHPTSAGSKNIQYF	TGCAGTGCTAGCCACCCGACTAGCGCAGGGTCCAAAAACATTCAGTACTTC
TRBD1	TRBV12-3/TRBV12-4	TRBJ1-1	NA	CASSATGTGTNTEAFF	TGTGCCAGCAGTGCTACCGGGACAGGGACGAACACTGAAGCTTTCTTT
TRBD1	TRBV7-2	TRBJ2-3	many	CASSIRQGGTDTQYF	TGTGCCAGCAGCATCCGACAGGGGGGCACAGATACGCAGTATTTT
TRBD1	TRBV18	TRBJ2-1	few	CASSPRSGQLSYNEQFF	TGTGCCAGCTCACCACGTTCGGGACAGCTCTCCTACAATGAGCAGTTCTTC
NA	TRBV28	TRBJ1-1	few	CASSLWGGGNTEAFF	TGTGCCAGCAGTCTCTGGGGGGGGGGGAACACTGAAGCTTTCTTT
NA	TRBV6-2/TRBV6-3	TRBJ2-1	many	CASSRTYSYNEQFF	TGTGCCAGCAGTCGGACTTACTCCTACAATGAGCAGTTCTTC
NA	TRBV18	TRBJ2-1	many	CASSPYGRGTYNEQFF	TGTGCCAGCTCACCATACGGTAGGGGAACCTACAATGAGCAGTTCTTC
NA	TRBV7-8	TRBJ1-3	many	CASSLGGLEILGNTIYF	TGTGCCAGCAGCTTAGGAGGTTTGGAGATACTAGGAAACACCATATATTTT
NA	TRBV29-1	TRBJ2-7	few	CSVVLSQGYEQYF	TGCAGCGTGGTTCTGAGTCAGGGCTACGAGCAGTACTTC
NA	TRBV7-3	TRBJ1-6	many	CASSFQGGAGSPLHF	TGTGCCAGCAGCTTTCAGGGAGGTGCGGGTTCACCCCTCCACTTT
NA	TRBV3-1	TRBJ1-2	few	CASSQGPQGGYGYTF	TGTGCCAGCAGCCAAGGACCACAGGGAGGCTATGGCTACACCTTC
NA	TRBV12-3/TRBV12-4	TRBJ1-5	many	CASSLTGYSNQPQHF	TGTGCCAGCAGTCTGACCGGCTATAGCAATCAGCCCCAGCATTTT
NA	TRBV4-3	TRBJ1-5	many	CASSQGPGRATNQPQHF	TGCGCCAGCAGCCAAGGGCCCGGGAGAGCTACCAATCAGCCCCAGCATTTT
TRBD1	TRBV6-1	TRBJ1-2	many	CASRGQGTFNYGYTF	TGTGCCAGCAGGGGACAGGGAACCTTCAACTATGGCTACACCTTC
NA	TRBV7-3	TRBJ2-5	many	CASSLTHQETQYF	TGTGCCAGCAGCTTAACCCATCAAGAGACCCAGTACTTC
TRBD1	TRBV10-3	TRBJ2-5	NA	CAITGQTQETQYF	TGTGCCATCACGGGACAGACCCAAGAGACCCAGTACTTC
NA	TRBV28	TRBJ1-1	NA	CASSYKGTEAFF	TGTGCCAGCAGCTATAAAGGCACTGAAGCTTTCTTT
TRBD2	TRBV5-4	TRBJ2-1	many	CASSRGGSGAAYNEQFF	TGTGCCAGCAGCCGGGGAGGTAGCGGGGCCGCCTACAATGAGCAGTTCTTC
TRBD2	TRBV7-2	TRBJ2-7	many	CASSLTAGLASSEQYF	TGTGCCAGCAGCTTAACGGCGGGACTAGCATCTTCCGAGCAGTACTTC
TRBD1	TRBV2	TRBJ1-1	many	CASGGQGRQAFF	TGTGCCAGCGGTGGACAGGGGCGGCAAGCTTTCTTT
NA	TRBV28	TRBJ2-6	once	CASIPVSGANVLTF	TGTGCCAGCATTCCCGTCTCTGGGGCCAACGTCCTGACTTTC
NA	TRBV5-1	TRBJ2-3	many	CASSLRGGLRLADTQYF	TGCGCCAGCAGCTTGAGGGGGGGCTTGCGATTGGCAGATACGCAGTATTTT
TRBD2	TRBV7-2	TRBJ2-1	many	CASSLSGGAYNEQFF	TGTGCCAGCAGCTTAAGCGGGGGGGCCTACAATGAGCAGTTCTTC
NA	TRBV7-2	TRBJ2-5	many	CASSFLLQETQYF	TGTGCCAGCAGCTTTCTTCTCCAAGAGACCCAGTACTTC
NA	TRBV15	TRBJ2-1	many	CATSRDFGEQFF	TGTGCCACCAGCAGAGATTTTGGTGAGCAGTTCTTC